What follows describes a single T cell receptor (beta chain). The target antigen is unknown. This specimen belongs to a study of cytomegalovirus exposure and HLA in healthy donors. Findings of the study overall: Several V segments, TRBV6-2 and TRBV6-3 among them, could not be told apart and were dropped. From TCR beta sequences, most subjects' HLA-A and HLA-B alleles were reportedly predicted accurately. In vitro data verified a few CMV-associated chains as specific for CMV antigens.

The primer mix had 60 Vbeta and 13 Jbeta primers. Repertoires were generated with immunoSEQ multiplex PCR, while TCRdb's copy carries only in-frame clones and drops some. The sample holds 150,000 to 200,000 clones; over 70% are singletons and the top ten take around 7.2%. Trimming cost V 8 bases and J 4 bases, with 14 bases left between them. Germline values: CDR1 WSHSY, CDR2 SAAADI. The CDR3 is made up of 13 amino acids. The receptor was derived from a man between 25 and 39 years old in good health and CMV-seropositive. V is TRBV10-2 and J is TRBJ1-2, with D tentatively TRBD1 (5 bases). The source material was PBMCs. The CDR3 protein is CASCLNQGYGYTF. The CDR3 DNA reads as TGCGCCAGCTGTCTTAATCAGGGCTATGGCTACACCTTC.